Included here is one T cell receptor (beta chain) sequence, with context. Antigen unknown. Clones were sequenced by immunoSEQ multiplex PCR, and TCRdb holds only the in-frame ones, with some missing. The data contain tens of thousands of clones, roughly 70% of them singletons. These data are taken from a study of vaccination effects on CD4 cells after COVID-19. Study results and caveats: In the late period after vaccination, infection- and vaccine-induced clones contracted markedly.

CD4+ T cells specific for antigen were expanded with viral peptide pools by the ViraFEST assay before sequencing. Around day 10 of culture, CD4+ T cells were separated out. Each vaccine recipient was nucleocapsid antibody negative and had no prior SARS-CoV-2 infection. The sequence was collected from a human donor who received a COVID-19 vaccine. The source was CD4+ T cells from PBMCs cultured with SARS-CoV-2 spike peptides, collected before COVID-19 vaccination.

The CDR3 loop reads CASSDRGSSYEQYF. CDR3 sequence (DNA): TGTGCCAGCAGTGATCGGGGAAGCTCCTACGAGCAGTACTTC. The chain is built from TRBV27 and TRBJ2-7, with TRBD2 as a possible D gene (5 bases). Germline V gene data show CDR1 as MNHEY and CDR2 as SMNVEV (reference sequence). The V gene lost 5 bases and the J gene lost 0 bases, with 11 bases spanning the gap. The CDR3 is made up of 14 amino acids.